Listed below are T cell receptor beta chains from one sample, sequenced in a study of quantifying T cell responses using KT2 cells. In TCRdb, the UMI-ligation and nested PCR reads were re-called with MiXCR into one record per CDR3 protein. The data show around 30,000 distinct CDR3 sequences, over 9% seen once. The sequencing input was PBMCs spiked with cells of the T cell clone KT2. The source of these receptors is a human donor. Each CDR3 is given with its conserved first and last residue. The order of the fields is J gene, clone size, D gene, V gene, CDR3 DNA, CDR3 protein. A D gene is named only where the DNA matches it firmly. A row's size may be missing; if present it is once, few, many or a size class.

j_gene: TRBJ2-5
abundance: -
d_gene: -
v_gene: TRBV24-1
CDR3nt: TGTGCCACCAGTGGTCCTACGTCCGAGACCCAGTACTTC
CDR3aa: CATSGPTSETQYF

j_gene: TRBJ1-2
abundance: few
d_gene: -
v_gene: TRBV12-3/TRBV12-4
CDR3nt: TGTGCCAGCAGTTTAGTACAGCTCCATGGCTACACCTTC
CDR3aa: CASSLVQLHGYTF

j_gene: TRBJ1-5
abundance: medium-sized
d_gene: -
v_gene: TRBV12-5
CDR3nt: TGTGCTAGTGGTTTGGTAGAGGGAGGCTATAGCAATCAGCCCCAGCATTTT
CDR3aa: CASGLVEGGYSNQPQHF

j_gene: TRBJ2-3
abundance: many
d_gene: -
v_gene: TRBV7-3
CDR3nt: TGTGCCAGCAGCTTAACGGAAGAGGTCCGAAACCAGAAAATTTATACGCAGTATTTT
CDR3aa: CASSLTEEVRNQKIYTQYF

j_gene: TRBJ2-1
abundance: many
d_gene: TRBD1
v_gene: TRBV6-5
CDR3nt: TGTGCCAGCAGTTACTCGAGGACAGGGTACAATGAGCAGTTCTTC
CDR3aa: CASSYSRTGYNEQFF

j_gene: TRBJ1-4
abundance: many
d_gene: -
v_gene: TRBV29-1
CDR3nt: TGCAGCGCCACGAGGGGGGCAACTAATGAAAAACTGTTTTTT
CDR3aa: CSATRGATNEKLFF

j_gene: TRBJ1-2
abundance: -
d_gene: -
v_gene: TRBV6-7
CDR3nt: TGTGCCAGCAGTTACTTGGACGGATCTAAAGGCTACACCTTC
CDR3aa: CASSYLDGSKGYTF

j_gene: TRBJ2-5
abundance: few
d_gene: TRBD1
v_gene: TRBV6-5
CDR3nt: TGTGCCAGCAGTTCCACCGGGACAGGGCAAGAGACCCAGTACTTC
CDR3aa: CASSSTGTGQETQYF

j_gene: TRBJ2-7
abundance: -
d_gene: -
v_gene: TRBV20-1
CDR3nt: TGCAGTGCTAGCTGGACAAACTCCTACGAGCAGTACTTC
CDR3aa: CSASWTNSYEQYF

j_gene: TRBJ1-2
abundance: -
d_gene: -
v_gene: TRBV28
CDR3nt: TGTGCCAGCAGTTTATCGGGCCCAAACTATGGCTACACCTTC
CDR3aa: CASSLSGPNYGYTF

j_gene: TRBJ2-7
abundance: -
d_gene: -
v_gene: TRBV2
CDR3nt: TGTGCCAGCAGTGAAGCGCAGGGACCCCACGAGCAGTACTTC
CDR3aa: CASSEAQGPHEQYF

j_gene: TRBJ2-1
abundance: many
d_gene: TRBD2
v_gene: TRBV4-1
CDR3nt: TGCGCCAGCAGCCAATCAATCGTCGCGGGGGGAGAGCAGTTCTTC
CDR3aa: CASSQSIVAGGEQFF

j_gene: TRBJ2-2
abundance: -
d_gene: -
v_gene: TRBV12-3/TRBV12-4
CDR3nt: TGTGCCAGCAGTTTCAGGGTAGGGACCGGGGAGCTGTTTTTT
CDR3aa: CASSFRVGTGELFF

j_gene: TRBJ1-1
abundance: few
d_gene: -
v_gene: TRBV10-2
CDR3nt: TGCGCCAGCAGTCGCGGGGGGATAGTTGCGTACACTGAAGCTTTCTTT
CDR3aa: CASSRGGIVAYTEAFF

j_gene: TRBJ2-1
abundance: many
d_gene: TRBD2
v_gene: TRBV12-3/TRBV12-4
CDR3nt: TGTGCCAGCAGCCCCATCGGGGGGGGGACTAGCGGGGGGGTCGATGAGCAGTTCTTC
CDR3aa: CASSPIGGGTSGGVDEQFF

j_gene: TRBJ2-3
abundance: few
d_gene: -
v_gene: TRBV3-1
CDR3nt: TGTGCCAGCAGCAAGACTACACACGTCACAGATACGCAGTATTTT
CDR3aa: CASSKTTHVTDTQYF

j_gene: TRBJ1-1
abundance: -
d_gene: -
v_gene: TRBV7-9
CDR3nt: TGTGCCAGCCTCTGGGGGACTGAAGCTTTCTTT
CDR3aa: CASLWGTEAFF

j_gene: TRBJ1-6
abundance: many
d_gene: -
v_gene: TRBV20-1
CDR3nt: TGCAGTGCTAGGCCTTCTAATTCACCCCTCCACTTT
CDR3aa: CSARPSNSPLHF

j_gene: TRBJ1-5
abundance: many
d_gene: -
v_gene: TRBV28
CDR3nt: TGTGCCAGCAGTTTATCCCGTAGCAATCAGCCCCAGCATTTT
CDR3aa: CASSLSRSNQPQHF

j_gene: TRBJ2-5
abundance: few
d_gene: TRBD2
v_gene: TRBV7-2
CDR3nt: TGTGCCAGCAGCTACGGACTAGCGGGGGACCCAAAAAGGACCCAGTACTTC
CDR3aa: CASSYGLAGDPKRTQYF

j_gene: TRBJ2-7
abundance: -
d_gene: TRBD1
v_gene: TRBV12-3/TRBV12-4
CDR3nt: TGTGCCAGCAGCCCGGGACAGGGTGCGTACGAGCAGTACTTC
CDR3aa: CASSPGQGAYEQYF

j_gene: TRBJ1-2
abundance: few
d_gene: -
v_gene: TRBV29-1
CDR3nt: TGCAGCGTTGGGCAGGATCGCTTC
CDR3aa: CSVGQDRF

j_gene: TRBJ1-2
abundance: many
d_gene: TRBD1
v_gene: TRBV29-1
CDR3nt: TGCAGCGGGTGGACAGGGGGCATGGCTGGCTACACCTTC
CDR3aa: CSGWTGGMAGYTF

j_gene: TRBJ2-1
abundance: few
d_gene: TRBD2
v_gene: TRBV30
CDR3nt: TGTGCCTGGAGTCGAGGACTAGGAAGGTACGATGAGCAGTTCTTC
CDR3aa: CAWSRGLGRYDEQFF

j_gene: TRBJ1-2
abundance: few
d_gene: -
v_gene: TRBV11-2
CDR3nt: TGTGCCAGCAGCCCGATTAGGGGGGGGCCTAAAAACTATGGCTACACCTTC
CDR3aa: CASSPIRGGPKNYGYTF

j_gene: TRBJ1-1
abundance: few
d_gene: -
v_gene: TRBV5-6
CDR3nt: TGTGCCAGCAGCATTGGGGAGGGTGCGGGAACTGAAGCTTTCTTT
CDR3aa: CASSIGEGAGTEAFF

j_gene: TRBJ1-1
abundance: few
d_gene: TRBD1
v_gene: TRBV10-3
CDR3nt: TGTGCCATCAGTGCCTCCGGGGGACAGAAAGCTTTCTTT
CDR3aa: CAISASGGQKAFF

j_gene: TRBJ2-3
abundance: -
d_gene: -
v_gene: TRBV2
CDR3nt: TGTGCCAGCAGTAGACTCACAGATACGCAGTATTTT
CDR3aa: CASSRLTDTQYF

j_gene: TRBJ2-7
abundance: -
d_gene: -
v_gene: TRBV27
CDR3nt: TGTGCCAGCAGTCCCCAGTGGAGCGGACTGCAGTACTTC
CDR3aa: CASSPQWSGLQYF

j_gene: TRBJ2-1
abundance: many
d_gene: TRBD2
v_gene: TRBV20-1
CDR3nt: TGCAGTGCCCCGAGGCTAGCGGGAACCTACAATGAGCAGTTCTTC
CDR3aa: CSAPRLAGTYNEQFF

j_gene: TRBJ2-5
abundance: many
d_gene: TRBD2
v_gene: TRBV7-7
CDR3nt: TGTGCTAGCAGCTTAGTAACTAGCGGCCAAGAGACCCAGTACTTC
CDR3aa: CASSLVTSGQETQYF

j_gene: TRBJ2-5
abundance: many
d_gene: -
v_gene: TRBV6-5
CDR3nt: TGTGCCAGCAAACTGAGACTATACCAAGAGACCCAGTACTTC
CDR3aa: CASKLRLYQETQYF

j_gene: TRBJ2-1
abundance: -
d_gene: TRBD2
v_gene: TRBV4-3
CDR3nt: TGCGCCAGCAGCCAAGATCCGGGACTAGCGGGAGTCGAGCAGTTCTTC
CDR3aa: CASSQDPGLAGVEQFF

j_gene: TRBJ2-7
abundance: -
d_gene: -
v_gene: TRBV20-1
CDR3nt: TGCAGTGCTAGCGGGGACGCACTCTCCTACGAGCAGTACTTC
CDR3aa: CSASGDALSYEQYF

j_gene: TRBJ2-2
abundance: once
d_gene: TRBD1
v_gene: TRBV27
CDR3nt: TGTGCCAGCAGTCTTCTCCGGGACAGGGGGACCGGGGAGCTGTTTTTT
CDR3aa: CASSLLRDRGTGELFF

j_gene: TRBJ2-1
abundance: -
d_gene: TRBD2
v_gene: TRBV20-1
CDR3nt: TGCAGTGCTAGGACTTGGACTAGCGGGGGGGTAAATGAGCAGTTCTTC
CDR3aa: CSARTWTSGGVNEQFF

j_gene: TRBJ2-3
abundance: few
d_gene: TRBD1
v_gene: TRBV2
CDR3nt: TGTGCCAGCTTCCGGGACAGGGTAGGAGATACGCAGTATTTT
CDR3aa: CASFRDRVGDTQYF

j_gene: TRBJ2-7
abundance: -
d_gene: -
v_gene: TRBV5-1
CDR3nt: TGCGCCAGCAGCGAACAAAACAGGGTAGGCGAGCAGTACTTC
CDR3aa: CASSEQNRVGEQYF

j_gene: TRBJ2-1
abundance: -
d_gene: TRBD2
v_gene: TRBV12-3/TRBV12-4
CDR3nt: TGTGCCAGCAGTTCGCAGCGGGGGGGTTACAATGAGCAGTTCTTC
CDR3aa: CASSSQRGGYNEQFF

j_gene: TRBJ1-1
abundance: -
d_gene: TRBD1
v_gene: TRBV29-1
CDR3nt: TGCAGCGCCGGGACAGGGGGTAACACTGAAGCTTTCTTT
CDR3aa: CSAGTGGNTEAFF

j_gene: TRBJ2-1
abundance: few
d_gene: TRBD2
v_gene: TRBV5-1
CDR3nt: TGCGCCAGCAGCTTCCTTGTGGCGGGGGGGCCTTCGAGCTCCTACAATGAGCAGTTCTTC
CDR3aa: CASSFLVAGGPSSSYNEQFF

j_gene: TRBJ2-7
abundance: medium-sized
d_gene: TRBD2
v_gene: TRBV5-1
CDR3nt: TGCGCCAGCAGCTGGGGGGCTAGCGGGAGCGACGAGCAGTACTTC
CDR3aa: CASSWGASGSDEQYF

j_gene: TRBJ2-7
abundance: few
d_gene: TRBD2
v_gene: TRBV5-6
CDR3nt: TGTGCCAGCAGCCCGAACCAAATGACTAGCGGGAGGGCCTACGAGCAGTACTTC
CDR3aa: CASSPNQMTSGRAYEQYF

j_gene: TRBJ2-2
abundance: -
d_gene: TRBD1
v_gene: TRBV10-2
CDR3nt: TGCGCCAGCAACACCCCCACAGGGGCCCCCCTTAACACCGGGGAGCTGTTTTTT
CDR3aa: CASNTPTGAPLNTGELFF

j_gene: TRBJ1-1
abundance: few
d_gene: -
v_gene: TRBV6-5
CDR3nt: TGTGCCAGCAGTTACTCAACACAGGCGAACACTGAAGCTTTCTTT
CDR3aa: CASSYSTQANTEAFF

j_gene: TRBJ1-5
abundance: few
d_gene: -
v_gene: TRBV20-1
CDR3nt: TGCAGTGCTCCCCCGAAGGGGGGGTTTGGGTACGGCAATCAGCCCCAGCATTTT
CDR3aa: CSAPPKGGFGYGNQPQHF

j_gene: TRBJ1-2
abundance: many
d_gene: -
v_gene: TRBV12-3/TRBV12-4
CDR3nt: TGTGCCAGCAGTTTTTCGGGCTTGCGGGGCTACACCTTC
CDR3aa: CASSFSGLRGYTF

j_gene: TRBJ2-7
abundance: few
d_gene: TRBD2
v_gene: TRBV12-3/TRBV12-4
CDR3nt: TGTGCCAGCAGTACTACTAGCGGGAGAGTTTCGGAGTACTTC
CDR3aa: CASSTTSGRVSEYF

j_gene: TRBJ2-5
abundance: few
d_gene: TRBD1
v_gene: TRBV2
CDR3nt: TGTGCCGGCAACAGGGGGCGAGGAGAGACCCAGTACTTC
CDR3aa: CAGNRGRGETQYF

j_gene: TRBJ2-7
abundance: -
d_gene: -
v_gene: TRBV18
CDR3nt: TGTGCCAGCTCACCACCCATAACGGGCCGGAGCTCCTACGAGCAGTACTTC
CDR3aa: CASSPPITGRSSYEQYF

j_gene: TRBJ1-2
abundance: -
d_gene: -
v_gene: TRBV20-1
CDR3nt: TGCAGTGCTAGTACGAGGGCAGGTGGCTACACCTTC
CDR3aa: CSASTRAGGYTF

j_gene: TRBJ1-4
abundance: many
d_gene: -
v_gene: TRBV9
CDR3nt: TGTGCCAGCAGCGTAGCGCAGGGAGAAGGGGAAAAACTGTTTTTT
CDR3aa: CASSVAQGEGEKLFF

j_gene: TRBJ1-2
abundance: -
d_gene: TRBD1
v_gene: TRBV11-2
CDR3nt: TGTGCCAGCAGCTTAGGGGGACAGGGATCTAACTATGGCTACACCTTC
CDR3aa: CASSLGGQGSNYGYTF

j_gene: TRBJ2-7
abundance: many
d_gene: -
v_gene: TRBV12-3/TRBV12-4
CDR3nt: TGTGCCAGCAGCCTAATTCGACAGGGAGGGCTCGAGCAGTACTTC
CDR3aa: CASSLIRQGGLEQYF